This T cell receptor (beta chain) was identified during a study of response to subunit inactivated influenza vaccine. Findings of the study overall: Researchers suggested that each seasonal influenza vaccination recruits few new T cells.

CDR3 length: 14 residues. Germline CDR1 WNHNN, CDR2 SYGVQD (reference sequence). After removal of 6 bases from V and 1 base from J, the junction contained 6 bases not matched to a gene. Each CDR3 protein gets one entry after TCRdb re-called the RT-PCR reads with MiXCR. The sample records about 530,000 distinct CDR3 sequences, over 10% being singletons. Note on this clonotype: Its matching antigen is unknown.

Sequencing was performed on PBMCs from blood, taken about 40 days after vaccination. The receptor was isolated from a man aged 45-60 years who received an inactivated influenza vaccine. The chain employs TRBV10-1 and TRBJ2-7; 7 bases agree with TRBD1. CDR3 residues: CASSGTDVSYEQYF. The CDR3 nucleotides are TGCGCCAGCAGCGGGACAGACGTTTCCTACGAGCAGTACTTC.